The 25 T cell receptor beta chains below come from one sample, sequenced in a study of T cells in women clearing cervical HPV infection. Only in-frame clones appear in the TCRdb table, and some are missing; sequencing was by immunoSEQ multiplex PCR. This listing includes around 33,000 clones. Sequenced material: blood buffy coat. These receptors all stem from a woman aged 18-70 years with a cervical HPV16 infection that either progressed to CIN3+ or cleared (not recorded which).

With regard to this clone: One end of the junction varies from germline; a read error may be responsible. The read ends 3 residues shy of where the CDR3 ends; the end is completed using the germline J gene. V usage is TRBV4-2 and J usage is TRBJ2-1; 7 bases agree with TRBD2. This CDR3 spans 16 amino acids. Germline CDR1 and CDR2: LGHNA and YNFKEQ. The CDR3 loop reads CASSQDLADFSNEQFF. CDR3 DNA, as far as it was read: TGCGCCAGCAGCCAAGATCTAGCGGATTTCAGCAATGAG.

To note about this clone: From the germline J gene comes the end of the CDR3, since the read stops 3 residues before it. The rearrangement joins TRBV29-1 to TRBJ2-7, with D unresolved. Deletions cut 5 bases from V and 2 bases from J, with 10 bases between. CDR1 is SQVTM and CDR2 is ANQGSEA in the germline V gene. The length of the CDR3 is 12 residues. CDR3 in amino acids: CSVRFSPYEQYF. CDR3 bases read: TGCAGCGTTCGTTTCAGTCCCTACGAG.

In the case of this clone: The read stops 3 residues short of the end of the CDR3; the missing end is completed from the germline J gene. The same CDR3 arises from other DNA sequences in this sample as well. This chain uses TRBV7-9 with TRBJ1-1; D is unresolved. Trimming removed 1 base at V and 5 bases at J, with 11 bases between. Germline CDR1 reads SEHNR; CDR2 reads FQNEAQ (reference sequence). CDR3 length: 14 amino acids. The CDR3 sequence is CASSLVVGETEAFF. Partial CDR3 DNA: TGTGCCAGCAGCTTAGTTGTGGGCGAAACTGAA.

As for this clone: One end of the junction does not line up with germline, which may come from a read error. The read ends 3 residues shy of where the CDR3 ends; the end is completed using the germline J gene. V usage is TRBV7-6 and J usage is TRBJ1-2; no reliable D call. In germline, CDR1 is SGHVS, CDR2 FNYEAQ. The CDR3 has 13 amino acids. The CDR3 loop reads CASSVAYYNDYTF. CDR3 DNA, as far as it was read: TGTGCCAGCAGCGTAGCATACTACAATGAC.

The CDR3 loop is CASSVGGQTNEKLFF. CDR3 DNA, as far as it was read: TGTGCCAGCAGTGTTGGGGGACAGACTAATGAAAAA. This sequence joins TRBV2 and TRBJ1-4; 7 bases match TRBD1. The CDR3 end lies 3 residues beyond the end of the read and is filled in from the germline J gene. The CDR3 length is 15 residues. In germline, CDR1 is SNHLY, CDR2 FYNNEI. V lost 4 bases, J lost 2 bases, and 4 bases stayed unmatched.

As to this clone: With the read ending 3 residues before the CDR3 end, the germline J gene is used to fill in that end. The chain recombines TRBV5-1 with TRBJ1-4; TRBD1 agrees at 9 bases. J was trimmed by 10 bases and V by 3 bases; bases with no gene match: 4. Germline CDR1 and CDR2: SGHRS and YFSETQ. The CDR3 is made up of 13 amino acids. Incomplete CDR3 DNA: TGCGCCAGCAGCTCGGGACAGGGTGGAAAA. Its translation: CASSSGQGGK. The complete CDR3 sequence is CASSSGQGGKLFF.

Worth noting for this clone: The observed sequence ends 3 residues before the CDR3 terminus, with the missing tail filled in from the germline J gene. The gene calls are TRBV30 and TRBJ2-7; TRBD1 or TRBD2 may be the D gene (5 bases each). Trimming pared 2 bases from V and 3 bases from J, leaving 14 bases between. From germline, CDR1 is GTSNPN and CDR2 SVGIG (reference sequence). The CDR3 loop spans 14 amino acids. The CDR3 sequence is CAWSQGLRGYEQYF. The CDR3 DNA, read in part, is TGTGCCTGGAGTCAAGGGCTGAGGGGCTACGAG.

Note on this clone: The CDR3 extends 3 residues past the end of the read, so its final part is completed from the germline J gene. The chain combines TRBV7-8 with TRBJ1-5; D ambiguous. Germline CDR1 and CDR2: SGHVS and FQNEAQ. The CDR3 covers 17 residues. Between the trimmed V and J ends, which lost 4 bases and 7 bases, there was a span of 23 bases. Incomplete CDR3 DNA: TGTGCCAGCAGCTCTCTCCAAAATGGCCCGGGTGCACAGCCC. It yields the protein CASSSLQNGPGAQP. The entire CDR3 sequence reads CASSSLQNGPGAQPQHF.

With regard to this clone: The CDR3 end falls 3 residues outside the read, so it is completed with the germline J gene. The rearrangement joins TRBV30 to TRBJ1-5, with 7 bases identical to TRBD1. The germline V gene has CDR1 GTSNPN and CDR2 SVGIG (reference sequence). With V trimmed by 0 bases and J by 4 bases, 3 bases remained unmatched. This CDR3 contains 14 residues. Here the CDR3 reads CAWSVLTGNQPQHF. The sequenced part of the CDR3 DNA is TGTGCCTGGAGTGTACTGACAGGGAATCAGCCC.

A remark on this clone: Read coverage stops 3 residues before the CDR3 terminus; the germline J gene supplies the remainder. This chain joins TRBV2 and TRBJ2-5; weak D call: TRBD1 (5 bases). The V gene's germline CDR1 is SNHLY and CDR2 FYNNEI. Between the trimmed V and J ends, which lost 7 bases and 1 base, there was a span of 7 bases. CDR3 length: 12 amino acids. The CDR3 spells CASTGIQETQYF. CDR3 DNA (partial): TGTGCCAGCACAGGGATCCAAGAGACC.

As to this clone: Read coverage stops 3 residues before the CDR3 terminus; the germline J gene supplies the remainder. This chain uses TRBV19 with TRBJ2-3; D not resolved. Germline lookup yields CDR1 LNHDA and CDR2 SQIVND (reference sequence). V was clipped by 7 bases and J by 0 bases, with 17 bases between them. The CDR3 extends over 16 amino acids. The CDR3 bases that were read are TGTGCCAGTAAACCCCTTTTTTTGGCTAGCACAGATACG. Its protein is CASKPLFLASTDT. The CDR3 as a whole reads CASKPLFLASTDTQYF.

As regards this clone: The read terminates 3 residues ahead of where the CDR3 ends, so the germline J gene completes it. V usage is TRBV20-1 and J usage is TRBJ2-7; D perhaps matches TRBD1 (5 bases). CDR3 length equals 13 residues. From germline, CDR1 is DFQATT and CDR2 SNEGSKA (reference sequence). The V end was cut by 2 bases, the J end by 2 bases, with 10 bases between. The CDR3 loop is CSARPRATYEQYF. The DNA read from the CDR3 is TGCAGTGCTAGACCCAGGGCTACCTACGAG.

The CDR3 sequence is CASSLGQGAADTQYF. CDR3 DNA, as far as it was read: TGTGCCAGCAGCTTAGGACAGGGGGCGGCAGATACG. The chain recombines TRBV7-3 with TRBJ2-3, with TRBD1 matching over 11 bases. From the germline J gene comes the end of the CDR3, since the read stops 3 residues before it. Germline values: CDR1 SGHTA, CDR2 FQGTGA. CDR3 length: 15 amino acids. The junction had 2 bases not matched to a gene; V was cut back by 2 bases and J by 4 bases.

Notes on this clone: The read finishes 3 residues shy of the CDR3 end, and the germline J gene is used to complete it. The gene calls are TRBV19 and TRBJ1-5, with 8 positions matching TRBD1. Per germline, CDR1 LNHDA and CDR2 SQIVND (reference sequence). Unmatched junction bases numbered 4, after V lost 3 bases and J lost 6 bases. The CDR3 loop spans 14 amino acids. The DNA read from the CDR3 is TGTGCCAGTAGTATTGGACAGGGAGCTCAGCCC. Protein: CASSIGQGAQP. In full, the CDR3 reads CASSIGQGAQPQHF.

Concerning this clone itself: The observed sequence ends 3 residues before the CDR3 terminus, with the missing tail filled in from the germline J gene. The rearrangement joins TRBV2 to TRBJ2-5, with no clear D. The germline V gene encodes CDR1 SNHLY and CDR2 FYNNEI. The CDR3 has 13 residues. V was clipped by 2 bases and J by 2 bases, with 6 bases between them. The CDR3 sequence is CASSENRQETQYF. Incomplete CDR3 DNA: TGTGCCAGCAGTGAAAACAGACAAGAGACC.

Incomplete CDR3 DNA: TGTGCCAGCAGCTTAGGCGGGAAAGAAGGGGAGACC. It specifies CASSLGGKEGET. The entire CDR3 is CASSLGGKEGETQYF. V is TRBV11-3 and J is TRBJ2-5, with D perhaps TRBD2 (6 bases). The sequenced fragment ends 3 residues before the CDR3 boundary, so the rest is inferred from the germline J gene. CDR3 length equals 15 residues. Germline V lookup: CDR1 SGHNT, CDR2 YENEEA. Trimming pared 1 base from V and 5 bases from J, leaving 14 bases between.

Points on this clone: The read halts 3 residues ahead of the CDR3 end, with the missing end drawn from the germline J gene. The chain recombines TRBV7-2 with TRBJ2-7; 8 nucleotides agree with TRBD1. The CDR3 totals 14 residues. Trimming cost V 4 bases and J 3 bases; bases outside gene matches: 5. Germline CDR1 is SGHTA and CDR2 is FQGNSA. The sequenced CDR3 bases are TGTGCCAGCAGCTCGGACAGGGCAAACTACGAG. Its protein is CASSSDRANYE. The whole CDR3 region reads CASSSDRANYEQYF.

In regard to this clone: Read sequence stops 3 residues before the CDR3 end, and the germline J gene provides the missing end. This rearrangement joins TRBV6-2 or TRBV6-3 to TRBJ2-7; the match to TRBD1 covers 7 bases. The germline V gene encodes CDR1 MNHEY and CDR2 SVGEGT. The V gene end was trimmed by 4 bases and the J gene end by 4 bases; junction bases not matched to a gene: 4. The CDR3 extends over 13 amino acids. CDR3 DNA, as far as it was read: TGTGCCAGCAGTTCGAGGACAGGTTACGAG. Protein: CASSSRTGYE. The CDR3 as a whole reads CASSSRTGYEQYF.

To note about this clone: Read data end 3 residues before the CDR3 end; the end is taken from the germline J gene. V usage is TRBV28 and J usage is TRBJ1-5; D is unresolved. V was trimmed by 3 bases and J by 2 bases, leaving 5 bases between them. CDR1 and CDR2 from the germline V gene are MDHEN and SYDVKM. The CDR3 spans 13 residues. The CDR3 bases that were read are TGTGCCAGCAGTTTTACAGGCAATCAGCCC. Amino acid sequence: CASSFTGNQP. The full-length CDR3 reads as CASSFTGNQPQHF.

Concerning this clone: The DNA ends 3 residues before the CDR3 does, and the rest of the CDR3 is filled in from the germline J gene. The chain has TRBV19 and TRBJ2-1; 7 bases fit TRBD2. The CDR3 is 14 residues long. Germline V lookup: CDR1 LNHDA, CDR2 SQIVND (reference sequence). Trimming removed 3 bases from V and 8 bases from J; junction bases left unmatched: 7. CDR3 DNA (partial): TGTGCCAGTAGTATCGTGGGGGGGTCCCATGAG. Translating it yields CASSIVGGSHE. The whole CDR3 is CASSIVGGSHEQFF.

Note on this clone: The sequence runs out 3 residues before the end of the CDR3; the remainder is reconstructed from the germline J gene. The V and J genes are TRBV20-1 and TRBJ2-7; 8 nucleotides align to TRBD2. The ends lost 6 bases at V and 4 bases at J; junction bases unmatched: 8. CDR1 and CDR2 from the germline V gene are DFQATT and SNEGSKA (reference sequence). This CDR3 comprises 13 residues. This CDR3 is CSAPGGETYEQYF. The DNA read from the CDR3 is TGCAGTGCCCCGGGAGGGGAAACGTACGAG.

CDR3 sequence: CASSPGTSGRYTF. The part of the CDR3 DNA that was read is TGTGCCAGCTCACCAGGGACTAGCGGGAGG. The chain employs TRBV18 and TRBJ1-2; tentative D call: TRBD1 (5 bases). The read terminates 3 residues before the CDR3 end, so the remaining end is supplied by the germline J gene. The CDR3 sequence is 13 residues long. CDR1 is KGHSH and CDR2 is LQKENI in the germline V gene.

In the case of this clone: The CDR3 end lies 3 residues beyond the end of the read and is filled in from the germline J gene. The chain is built from TRBV7-6 and TRBJ2-2; 12 nucleotides align to TRBD2. Germline V lookup: CDR1 SGHVS, CDR2 FNYEAQ. V was clipped by 1 base and J by 5 bases; unmatched bases: 8. This CDR3 contains 18 residues. CDR3 DNA, as far as it was read: TGTGCCAGCAGCTTAGAGCCTAGCGGGAGGGTACGGACCGGGGAG. Translation gives CASSLEPSGRVRTGE. From start to end, the CDR3 is CASSLEPSGRVRTGELFF.

Regarding this clone: The CDR3 goes on 3 residues after the read ends, and that part is filled in from the germline J gene. This chain connects TRBV5-1 to TRBJ2-3, with a tentative D call TRBD1 (6 bases). Trimming left V 1 base short and J 2 bases short, with 14 bases between. There are 16 residues in the CDR3. The germline CDR1 and CDR2 sequences are SGHRS and YFSETQ. CDR3 bases read: TGCGCCAGCAGCTTGCGGGCAGGGGTCGCCACAGATACG. Its translation is CASSLRAGVATDT. The full CDR3 sequence reads CASSLRAGVATDTQYF.

To note about this clone: The read terminates 3 residues before the CDR3 end, so the remaining end is supplied by the germline J gene. The rearrangement joins TRBV7-8 to TRBJ2-5; a possible D gene is TRBD2 (6 bases). Germline CDR1 reads SGHVS; CDR2 reads FQNEAQ. The CDR3 runs to 16 residues. V lost 1 base to trimming and J lost 5 bases, with 17 bases between them. Incomplete CDR3 DNA: TGTGCCAGCAGCTTAGTTGGGACGGCGGGGCGGGAGACC. Translation gives CASSLVGTAGRET. The whole CDR3 protein reads CASSLVGTAGRETQYF.